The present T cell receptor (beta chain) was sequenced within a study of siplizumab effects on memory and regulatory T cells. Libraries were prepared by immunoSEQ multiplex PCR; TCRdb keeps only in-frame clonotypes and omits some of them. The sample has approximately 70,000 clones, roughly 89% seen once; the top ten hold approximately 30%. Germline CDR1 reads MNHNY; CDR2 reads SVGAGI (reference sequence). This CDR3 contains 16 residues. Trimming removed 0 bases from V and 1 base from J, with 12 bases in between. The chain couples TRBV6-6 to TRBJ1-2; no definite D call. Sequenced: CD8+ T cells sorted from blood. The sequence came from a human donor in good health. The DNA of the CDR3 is TGTGCCAGCAGTTACTCCTCACAGCACCTTAACTATGGCTACACCTTC. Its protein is CASSYSSQHLNYGYTF.